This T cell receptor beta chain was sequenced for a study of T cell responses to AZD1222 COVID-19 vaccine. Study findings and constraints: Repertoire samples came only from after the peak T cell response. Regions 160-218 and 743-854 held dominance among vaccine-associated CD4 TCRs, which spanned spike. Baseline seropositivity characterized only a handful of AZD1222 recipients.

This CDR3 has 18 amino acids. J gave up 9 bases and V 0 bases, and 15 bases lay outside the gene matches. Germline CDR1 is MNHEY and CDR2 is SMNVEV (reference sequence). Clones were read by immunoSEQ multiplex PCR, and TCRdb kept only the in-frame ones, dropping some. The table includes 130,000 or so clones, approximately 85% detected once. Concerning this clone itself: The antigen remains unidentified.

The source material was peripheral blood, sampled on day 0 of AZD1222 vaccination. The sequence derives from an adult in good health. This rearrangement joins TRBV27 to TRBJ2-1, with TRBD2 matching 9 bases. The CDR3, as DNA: TGTGCCAGCAGTTTATCAAATGGGAATAGCGGGAGCCTTAGTGAGCAGTTCTTC. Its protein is CASSLSNGNSGSLSEQFF.